There are many counts of the clone carrying this TCR beta chain. Its antigen is undetermined. Regarding time point: newly diagnosed GD, antithyroid drugs for less than 3 months. RNA isolated from PBMCs was used to make the TCR library. This entry is derived from a study of regulatory T cells in long-lasting Graves disease. Points from the study as a whole: The work looked only at peripheral blood and did not look at thyroid tissue.

Combining iRepertoire HTBI primers with Arm-PCR of CDR3 regions, the authors built TCR beta libraries. TCRdb reprocessed the multiplex PCR reads with MiXCR, giving one entry per CDR3 protein. This table holds approximately 560,000 distinct CDR3 sequences, about 16% found once. The same data also went into a second study, on T cells in Graves' hyperthyroidism and ophthalmopathy. That work adds: Clonotypes that were expanded in thyroid above 0.001 mostly appeared in blood too.

This clonotype originated in a man aged 18 to 35 with Graves disease. This specimen consisted of peripheral blood mononuclear cells (PBMCs), obtained at new diagnosis, from a patient treated with antithyroid drugs.

CDR3 sequence reads: CASSQASWRASGANVLTF. CDR3 sequence (DNA): TGTGCCAGCAGCCAAGCAAGCTGGCGGGCCTCTGGGGCCAACGTCCTGACTTTC. This chain links TRBV3-1 with TRBJ2-6; tentatively, D is TRBD2 (5 bases). V was trimmed by 1 base and J by 0 bases, leaving 13 bases between them. CDR1 LGHDT and CDR2 YNNKEL come from the germline V gene (reference sequence). The length of the CDR3 is 18 residues.